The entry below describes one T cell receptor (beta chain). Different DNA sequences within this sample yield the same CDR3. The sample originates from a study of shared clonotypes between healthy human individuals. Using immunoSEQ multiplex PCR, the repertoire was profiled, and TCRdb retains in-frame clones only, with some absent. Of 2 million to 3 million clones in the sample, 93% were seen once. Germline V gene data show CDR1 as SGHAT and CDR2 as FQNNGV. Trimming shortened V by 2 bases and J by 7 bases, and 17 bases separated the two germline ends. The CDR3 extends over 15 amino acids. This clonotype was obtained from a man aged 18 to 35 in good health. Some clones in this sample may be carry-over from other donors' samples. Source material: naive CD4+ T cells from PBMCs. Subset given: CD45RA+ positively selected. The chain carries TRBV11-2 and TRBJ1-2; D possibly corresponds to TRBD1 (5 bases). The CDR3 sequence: CASSLTTGTSIGYTF. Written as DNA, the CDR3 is TGTGCCAGCAGCTTAACGACGGGGACTAGTATTGGCTACACCTTC.